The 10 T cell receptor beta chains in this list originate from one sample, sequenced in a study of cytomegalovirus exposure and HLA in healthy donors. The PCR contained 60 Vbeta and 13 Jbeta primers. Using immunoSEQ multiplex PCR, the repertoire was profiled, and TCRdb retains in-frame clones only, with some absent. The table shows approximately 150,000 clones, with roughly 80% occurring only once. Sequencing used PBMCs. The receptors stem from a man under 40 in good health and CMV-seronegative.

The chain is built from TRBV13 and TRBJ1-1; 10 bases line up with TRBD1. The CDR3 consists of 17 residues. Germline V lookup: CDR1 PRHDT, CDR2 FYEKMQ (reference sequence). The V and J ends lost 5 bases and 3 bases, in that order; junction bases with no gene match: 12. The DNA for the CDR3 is TGTGCCAGCAGCGGCCTGGAGACAGGGGGCGCTGACACTGAAGCTTTCTTT. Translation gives CASSGLETGGADTEAFF.

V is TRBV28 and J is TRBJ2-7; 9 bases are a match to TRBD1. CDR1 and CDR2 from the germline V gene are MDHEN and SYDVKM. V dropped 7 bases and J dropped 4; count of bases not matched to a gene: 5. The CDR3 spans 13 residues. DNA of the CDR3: TGTGCCAGCACCGGGACAGGGCTGTACGAGCAGTACTTC. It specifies CASTGTGLYEQYF.

Written as DNA, the CDR3 is TGTGCCAGTATTCCTAACTCGGCGGGTGGAAACACCATATATTTT. This encodes CASIPNSAGGNTIYF. The chain links TRBV19 to TRBJ1-3; unclear D gene. Trimming left V 7 bases short and J 3 bases short, with 16 bases between. Germline loops: CDR1 LNHDA, CDR2 SQIVND (reference sequence). The CDR3 covers 15 residues.

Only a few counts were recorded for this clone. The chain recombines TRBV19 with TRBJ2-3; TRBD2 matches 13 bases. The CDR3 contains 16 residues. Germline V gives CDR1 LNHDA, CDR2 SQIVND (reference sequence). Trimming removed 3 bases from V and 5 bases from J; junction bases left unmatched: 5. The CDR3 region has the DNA TGTGCCAGTAGTATCAAGACTAGCGGGGGGCTAGATACGCAGTATTTT. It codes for CASSIKTSGGLDTQYF.

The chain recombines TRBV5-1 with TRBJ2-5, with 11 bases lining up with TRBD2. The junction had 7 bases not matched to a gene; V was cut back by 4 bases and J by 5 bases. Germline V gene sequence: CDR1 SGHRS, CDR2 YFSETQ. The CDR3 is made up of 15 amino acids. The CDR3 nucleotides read TGCGCCAGCAGCACAGGGACTAGCGGTCCGGAGACCCAGTACTTC. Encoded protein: CASSTGTSGPETQYF.

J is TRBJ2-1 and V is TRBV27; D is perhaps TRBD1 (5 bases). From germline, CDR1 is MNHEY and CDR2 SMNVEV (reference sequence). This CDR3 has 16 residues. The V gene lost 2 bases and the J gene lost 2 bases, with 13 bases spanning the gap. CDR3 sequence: CASSLGAAFTYNEQFF. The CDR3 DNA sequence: TGTGCCAGCAGTTTAGGGGCAGCCTTTACCTACAATGAGCAGTTCTTC.

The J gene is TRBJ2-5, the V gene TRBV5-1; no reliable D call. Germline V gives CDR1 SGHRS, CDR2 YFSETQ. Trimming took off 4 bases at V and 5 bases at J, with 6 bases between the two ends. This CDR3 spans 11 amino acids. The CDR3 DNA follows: TGCGCCAGCAGCACCAGGGAGACCCAGTACTTC. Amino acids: CASSTRETQYF.

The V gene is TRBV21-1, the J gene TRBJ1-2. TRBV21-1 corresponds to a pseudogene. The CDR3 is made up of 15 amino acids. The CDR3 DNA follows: TGTGCCAGCAGCAAAGCGAGGGCCGAAGGCTATGGCTACACCTTC. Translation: CASSKARAEGYGYTF.

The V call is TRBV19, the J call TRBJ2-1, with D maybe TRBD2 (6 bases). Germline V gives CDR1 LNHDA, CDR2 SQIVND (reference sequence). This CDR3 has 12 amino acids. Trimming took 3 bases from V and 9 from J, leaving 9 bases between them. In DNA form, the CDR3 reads TGTGCCAGTAGTATTCTCGGGAGTGAGCAGTTCTTC. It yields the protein CASSILGSEQFF.

CDR3 protein: CASSVGLGRTSGANVLTF. The CDR3 region has the DNA TGTGCCAGCAGCGTAGGGTTGGGGCGGACCTCTGGGGCCAACGTCCTGACTTTC. J is TRBJ2-6 and V is TRBV9; D is possibly TRBD1 (5 bases). Germline-derived CDR1 and CDR2 are SGDLS and YYNGEE. The CDR3 consists of 18 residues. Trimming took 0 bases from V and 0 from J, leaving 13 bases between them.